This T cell receptor beta chain was recovered during a study of T cells after yellow fever vaccination. TCRdb processed the 5' RACE reads anew with MiXCR; each CDR3 protein has one entry. The table lists 300,000 to 400,000 distinct CDR3 sequences, about 6.2% of them singletons. The TCR sequence derives from a young man who received the YFV17D yellow fever vaccine. The sample consisted of PBMCs, taken 5 days after the yellow fever booster vaccination.

The CDR3 region has the DNA TGTGCCAGCGGAAAATCGGGACAACATAACAATGAGCAGTTCTTC. Its translation: CASGKSGQHNNEQFF. V gene TRBV7-2 combines with J gene TRBJ2-1; D might be TRBD1 (6 bases). CDR1 SGHTA and CDR2 FQGNSA come from the germline V gene. Trimming pared 8 bases from V and 5 bases from J, leaving 19 bases between. There are 15 residues in the CDR3. Full variable domain (missing parts from reference TRBV7-2 and TRBJ2-1): GAGVSQSPSNKVTEKGKDVELRCDPISGHTALYWYRQSLGQGLEFLIYFQGNSAPDKSGLPSDRFSAERTGGSVSTLTIQRTQQEDSAVYLCASGKSGQHNNEQFFGPGTRLTVL.